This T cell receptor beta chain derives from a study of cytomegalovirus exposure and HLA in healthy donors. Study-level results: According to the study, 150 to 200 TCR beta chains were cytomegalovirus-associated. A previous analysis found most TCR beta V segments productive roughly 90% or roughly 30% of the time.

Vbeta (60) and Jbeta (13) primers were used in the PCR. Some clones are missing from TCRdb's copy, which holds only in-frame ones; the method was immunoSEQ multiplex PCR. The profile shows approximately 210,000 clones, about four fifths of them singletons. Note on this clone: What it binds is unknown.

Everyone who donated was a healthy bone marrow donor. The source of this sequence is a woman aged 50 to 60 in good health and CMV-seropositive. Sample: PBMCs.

CDR3 sequence reads: CASSSTGESPLHF. As DNA, the CDR3 is TGTGCCAGCAGCTCCACAGGGGAATCACCCCTCCACTTT. The chain links TRBV11-2 to TRBJ1-6; TRBD1 matches at 7 bases. The CDR3 length is 13 residues. V shed 4 bases, J shed 10 bases, and the junction held 4 bases outside the gene matches. Germline V gene data show CDR1 as SGHAT and CDR2 as FQNNGV.